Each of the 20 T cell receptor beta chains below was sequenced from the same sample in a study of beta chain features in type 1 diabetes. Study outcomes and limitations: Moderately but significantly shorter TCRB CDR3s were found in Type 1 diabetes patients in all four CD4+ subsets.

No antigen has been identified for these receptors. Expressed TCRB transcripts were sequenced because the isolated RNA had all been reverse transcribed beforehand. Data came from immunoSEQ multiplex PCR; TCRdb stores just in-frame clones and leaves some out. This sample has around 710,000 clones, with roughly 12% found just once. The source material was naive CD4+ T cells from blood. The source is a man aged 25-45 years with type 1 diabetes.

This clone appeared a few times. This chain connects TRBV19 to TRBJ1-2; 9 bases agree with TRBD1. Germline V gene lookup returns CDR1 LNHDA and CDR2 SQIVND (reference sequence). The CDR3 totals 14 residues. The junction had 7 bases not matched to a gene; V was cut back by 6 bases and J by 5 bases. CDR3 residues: CASSPDRGVYGYTF. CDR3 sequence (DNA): TGTGCCAGTAGCCCGGACAGGGGAGTATATGGCTACACCTTC. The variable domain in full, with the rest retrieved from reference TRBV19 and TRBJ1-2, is DGGITQSPKYLFRKEGQNVTLSCEQNLNHDAMYWYRQDPGQGLRLIYYSQIVNDFQKGDIAEGYSVSREKKESFPLTVTSAQKNPTAFYLCASSPDRGVYGYTFGSGTRLTVV.

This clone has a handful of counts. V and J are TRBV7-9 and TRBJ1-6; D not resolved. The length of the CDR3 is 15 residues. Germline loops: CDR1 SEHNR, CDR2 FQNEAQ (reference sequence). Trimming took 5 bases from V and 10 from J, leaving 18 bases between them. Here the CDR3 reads CASSPNNIGRSPLHF. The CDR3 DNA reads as TGTGCCAGCAGCCCAAATAACATAGGGCGGTCACCCCTCCACTTT.

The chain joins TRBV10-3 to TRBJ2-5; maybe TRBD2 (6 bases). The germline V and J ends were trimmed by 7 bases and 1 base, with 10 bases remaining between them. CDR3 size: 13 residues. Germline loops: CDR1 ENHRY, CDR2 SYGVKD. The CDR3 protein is CAITGVPQETQYF. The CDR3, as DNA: TGTGCCATCACGGGGGTTCCCCAAGAGACCCAGTACTTC.

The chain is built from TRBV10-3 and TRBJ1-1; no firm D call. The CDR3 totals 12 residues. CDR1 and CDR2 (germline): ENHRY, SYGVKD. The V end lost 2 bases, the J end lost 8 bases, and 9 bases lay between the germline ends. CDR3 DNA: TGTGCCATCAGTGAGCAGACAACCGAAGCTTTCTTT. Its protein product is CAISEQTTEAFF.

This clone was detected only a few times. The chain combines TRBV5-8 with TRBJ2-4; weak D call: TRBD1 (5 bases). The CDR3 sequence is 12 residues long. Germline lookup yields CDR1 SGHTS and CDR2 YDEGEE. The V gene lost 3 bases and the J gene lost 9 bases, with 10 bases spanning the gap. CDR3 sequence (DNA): TGTGCCAGCAGCTCTCTAAGGGGCATTCAGTACTTC. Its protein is CASSSLRGIQYF.

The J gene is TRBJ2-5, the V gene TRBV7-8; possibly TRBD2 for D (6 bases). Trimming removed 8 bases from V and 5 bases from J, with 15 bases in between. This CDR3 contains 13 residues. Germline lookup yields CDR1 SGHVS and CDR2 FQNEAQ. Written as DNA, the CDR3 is TGTGCCAGCGGGAGGTCCCGCGGGGAGACCCAGTACTTC. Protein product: CASGRSRGETQYF. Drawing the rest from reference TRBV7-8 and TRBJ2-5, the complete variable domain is GAGVSQSPRYKVAKRGQDVALRCDPISGHVSLFWYQQALGQGPEFLTYFQNEAQLDKSGLPSDRFFAERPEGSVSTLKIQRTQQEDSAVYLCASGRSRGETQYFGPGTRLLVL.

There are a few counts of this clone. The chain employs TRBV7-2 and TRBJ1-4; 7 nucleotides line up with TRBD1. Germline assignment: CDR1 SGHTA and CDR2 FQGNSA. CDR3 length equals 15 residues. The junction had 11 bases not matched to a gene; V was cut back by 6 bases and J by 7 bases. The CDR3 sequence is CASSSQTGLGEKLFF. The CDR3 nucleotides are TGTGCCAGCAGTTCCCAGACAGGGCTAGGTGAAAAACTGTTTTTT.

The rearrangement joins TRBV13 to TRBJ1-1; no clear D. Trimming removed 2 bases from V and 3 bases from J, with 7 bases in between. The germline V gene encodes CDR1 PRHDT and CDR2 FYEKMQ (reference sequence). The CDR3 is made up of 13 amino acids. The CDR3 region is CASSLRDDTEAFF. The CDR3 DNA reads TGTGCCAGCAGCTTAAGAGATGACACTGAAGCTTTCTTT.

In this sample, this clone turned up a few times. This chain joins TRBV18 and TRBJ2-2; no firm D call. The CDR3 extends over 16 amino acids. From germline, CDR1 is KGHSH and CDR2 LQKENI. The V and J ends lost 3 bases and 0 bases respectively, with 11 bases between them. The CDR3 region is CASSPMDGSNTGELFF. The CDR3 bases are TGTGCCAGCTCACCGATGGACGGATCGAACACCGGGGAGCTGTTTTTT.

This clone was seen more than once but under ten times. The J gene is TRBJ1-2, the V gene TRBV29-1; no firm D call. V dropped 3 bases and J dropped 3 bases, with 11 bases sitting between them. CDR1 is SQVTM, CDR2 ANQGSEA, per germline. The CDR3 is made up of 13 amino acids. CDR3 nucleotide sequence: TGCAGCGTTGATAACAGTCCCCACTATGGCTACACCTTC. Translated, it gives CSVDNSPHYGYTF.

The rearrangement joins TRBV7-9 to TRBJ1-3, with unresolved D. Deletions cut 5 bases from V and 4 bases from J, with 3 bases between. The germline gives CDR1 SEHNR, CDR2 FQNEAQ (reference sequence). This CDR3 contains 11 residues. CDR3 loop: CASSRGNTIYF. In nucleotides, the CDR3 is TGTGCCAGCAGCCGAGGAAACACCATATATTTT.

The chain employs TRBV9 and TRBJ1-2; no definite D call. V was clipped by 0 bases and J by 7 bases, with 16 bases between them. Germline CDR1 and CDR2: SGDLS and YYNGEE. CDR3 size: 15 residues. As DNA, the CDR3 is TGTGCCAGCAGCGTAGATCAGCGGGGAGCCTCTGGCTACACCTTC. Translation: CASSVDQRGASGYTF.

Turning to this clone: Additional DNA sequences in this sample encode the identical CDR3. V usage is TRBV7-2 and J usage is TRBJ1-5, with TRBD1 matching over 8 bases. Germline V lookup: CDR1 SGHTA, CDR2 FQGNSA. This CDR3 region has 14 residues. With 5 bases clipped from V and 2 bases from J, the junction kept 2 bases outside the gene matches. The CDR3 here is CASSGQGGNQPQHF. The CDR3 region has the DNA TGTGCCAGCAGCGGACAGGGAGGCAATCAGCCCCAGCATTTT.

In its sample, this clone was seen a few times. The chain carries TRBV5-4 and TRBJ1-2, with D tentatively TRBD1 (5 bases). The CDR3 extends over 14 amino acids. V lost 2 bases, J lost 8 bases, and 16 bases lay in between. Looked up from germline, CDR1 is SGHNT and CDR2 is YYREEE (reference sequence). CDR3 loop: CASSLQALGRGYTF. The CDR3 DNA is TGTGCCAGCAGCTTACAGGCACTCGGACGAGGCTACACCTTC.

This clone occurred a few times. The CDR3 coding sequence is TGTGCCAGCAGCGCGAACTATGGCTACACCTTC. Translated: CASSANYGYTF. The J gene is TRBJ1-2, the V gene TRBV7-9; D is ambiguous. The CDR3 extends over 11 amino acids. Trimming removed 5 bases from V and 2 bases from J, with 3 bases in between. Per the germline V gene, CDR1 is SEHNR and CDR2 is FQNEAQ (reference sequence).

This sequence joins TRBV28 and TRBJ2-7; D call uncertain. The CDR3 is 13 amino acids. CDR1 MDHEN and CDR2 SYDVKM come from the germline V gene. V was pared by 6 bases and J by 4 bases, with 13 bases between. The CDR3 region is CASSLDGFYEQYF. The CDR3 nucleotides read TGTGCCAGCAGCCTCGACGGGTTTTACGAGCAGTACTTC.

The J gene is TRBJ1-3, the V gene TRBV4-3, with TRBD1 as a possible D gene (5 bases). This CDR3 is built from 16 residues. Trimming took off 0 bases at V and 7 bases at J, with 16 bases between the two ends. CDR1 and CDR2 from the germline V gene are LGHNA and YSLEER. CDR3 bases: TGCGCCAGCAGCCAAGATGTCAAGGGGTTGGGGAACACCATATATTTT. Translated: CASSQDVKGLGNTIYF.

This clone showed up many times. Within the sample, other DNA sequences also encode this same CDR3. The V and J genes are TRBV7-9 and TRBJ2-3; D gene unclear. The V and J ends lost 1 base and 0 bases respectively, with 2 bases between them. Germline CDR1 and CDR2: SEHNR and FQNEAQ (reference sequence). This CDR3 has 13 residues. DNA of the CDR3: TGTGCCAGCAGCTTAGAAAGCACAGATACGCAGTATTTT. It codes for CASSLESTDTQYF.

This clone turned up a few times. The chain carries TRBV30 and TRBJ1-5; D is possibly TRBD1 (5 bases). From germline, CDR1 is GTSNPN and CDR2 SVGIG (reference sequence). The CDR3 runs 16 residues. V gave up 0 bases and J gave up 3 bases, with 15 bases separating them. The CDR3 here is CAWSVQRGQYNQPQHF. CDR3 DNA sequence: TGTGCCTGGAGTGTACAAAGGGGCCAATACAATCAGCCCCAGCATTTT. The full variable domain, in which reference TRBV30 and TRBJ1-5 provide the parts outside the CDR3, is SQTIHQWPATLVQPVGSPLSLECTVEGTSNPNLYWYRQAAGRGLQLLFYSVGIGQISSEVPQNLSASRPQDRQFILSSKKLLLSDSGFYLCAWSVQRGQYNQPQHFGDGTRLSIL.

In DNA form, the CDR3 reads TGTGCCCTCCTGTCCCCGGGAGGCTACGAGCAGTACTTC. It is translated as CALLSPGGYEQYF. J is TRBJ2-7 and V is TRBV30; 7 positions agree with TRBD2. The germline CDR1 and CDR2 sequences are GTSNPN and SVGIG (reference sequence). J lost 3 bases, V lost 8 bases, and 10 bases had no gene match. This CDR3 spans 13 amino acids.